The sequence of this TCR beta chain was determined in a study of OX40 agonist ivuxolimab in advanced cancers. Study at large: Subjects had a mean age of 60 years, with a range of roughly 20 to 79; more than 75% were male. Participants could have had prior anti-PD-1, anti-PD-L1 or anti-CTLA-4 therapy, and around 40% had some.

Sequencing was performed with immunoSEQ multiplex PCR; in TCRdb, only in-frame clones are kept and a portion is missing. The table includes approximately 61,000 clones, roughly nine tenths detected once. This clone was picked up a small number of times. The J segment lost 5 bases and the V segment lost 3 bases, leaving 8 bases of the junction unmatched. This CDR3 is built from 15 residues. From germline, CDR1 is SGHTA and CDR2 FQGNSA. The gene calls are TRBV7-2 and TRBJ2-7, with 9 bases fitting TRBD1. The TCR comes from an adult with an advanced solid tumor such as melanoma, head and neck, liver or kidney cancer. This specimen consisted of CD4+ or CD8+ T cells sorted from blood, obtained in a trial of the OX40 agonist ivuxolimab. In DNA form, the CDR3 reads TGTGCCAGCAGCTTGTCGGGACAGGGTTCTCACGAGCAGTACTTC. As protein: CASSLSGQGSHEQYF.